This entry describes one TCR beta chain. The antigen remains undetermined. The data were obtained in a study of T cell responses to AZD1222 COVID-19 vaccine. The CDR3 totals 17 residues. The V gene end was trimmed by 7 bases and the J gene end by 0 bases; junction bases not matched to a gene: 12. CDR1 MNHNY and CDR2 SVGAGI come from the germline V gene (reference sequence). The study, taken as a whole, reports: Spike-specific TCR breadth rose after two AZD1222 doses, and depth rose as well. White British donors predominated, females outnumbered males, and clonal diversity was possibly underestimated. Regions 160-218 and 743-854 held dominance among vaccine-associated CD4 TCRs, which spanned spike.

TCRdb's table, derived via immunoSEQ multiplex PCR, lists solely in-frame clones and lacks some. Here the sample spans 110,000 to 150,000 clones, about 91% being singletons. Sequences were derived from peripheral blood, sampled on day 0 of AZD1222 vaccination. The origin of this receptor is an adult in good health. The chain links TRBV6-6 to TRBJ2-3, with TRBD2 matching 8 bases. The CDR3 DNA follows: TGTGCCAGCATTCCATCTGGACTAGCCCCTAGCACAGATACGCAGTATTTT. It yields the protein CASIPSGLAPSTDTQYF.